These T cell receptor beta chains were read from a single sample in a study of blood T cell repertoires in COVID-19. Profiled with immunoSEQ multiplex PCR; TCRdb holds only in-frame clones, not every one. The sample yields almost 45,000 clones, roughly 70% seen once. The material sequenced was peripheral blood. The receptors were sampled from a man older than 75 with acute or convalescent COVID-19. Both conserved end residues are part of each CDR3. A D gene is named only where the DNA matches it firmly. Clone size is not always given. Where it is, it says once, few, many or a class for expanded clones.

cdr3_nt	cdr3_aa	j_call	v_call	d_call	clone_size	cdr3_length
TGTGCCAGCAGTGAGGGACAGACCAATCAGCCCCAGCATTTT	CASSEGQTNQPQHF	TRBJ1-5	TRBV6-1	TRBD1	NA	14
TGTGCCAGCAGTAACCTACTAGCGGGGGGCGATGAGCAGTTCTTC	CASSNLLAGGDEQFF	TRBJ2-1	TRBV25-1	TRBD2	once	15
TGTGCCAGCAGTGAAGCAGGGGGATGGACAGGGTCCTACGAGCAGTACTTC	CASSEAGGWTGSYEQYF	TRBJ2-7	TRBV2	TRBD1	NA	17
TGTGCCAGCAGTGCTACAGGGCTAGTCTCGACTAATGAAAAACTGTTTTTT	CASSATGLVSTNEKLFF	TRBJ1-4	TRBV28	NA	NA	17
TGTGCCAGCAGCCAAGAGAAGGGGGCTTATTCACCCCTCCACTTT	CASSQEKGAYSPLHF	TRBJ1-6	TRBV4-2	TRBD1	NA	15
TGTGCCAGCAGTTACACAGGGAGTAAAGAAAAACTGTTTTTT	CASSYTGSKEKLFF	TRBJ1-4	TRBV6-5	NA	NA	14
TGCGCCAGCGGGGTGACAGGGACCTACGAGCAGTACTTC	CASGVTGTYEQYF	TRBJ2-7	TRBV5-1	TRBD1	NA	13
TGTGCCAGCAGTGAGGGAGGGAGCAAAAACATTCAGTACTTC	CASSEGGSKNIQYF	TRBJ2-4	TRBV6-1	TRBD2	NA	14
TGTGCCAGCAGTTTATCATTCGGGGGTCGGACTGAAGCTTTCTTT	CASSLSFGGRTEAFF	TRBJ1-1	TRBV27	NA	NA	15
TGTGCCAGCAGCCCGGGACTAGCGGGAGCTCGTACAGATACGCAGTATTTT	CASSPGLAGARTDTQYF	TRBJ2-3	TRBV7-9	TRBD2	NA	17
TGTGCCAGCAGTTCCCCACTAGCGGGAGACCACAATGAGCAGTTCTTC	CASSSPLAGDHNEQFF	TRBJ2-1	TRBV28	TRBD2	NA	16
TGTGCCAGCAGCTTAGATGGTGCGGGACGGACGACAGATACGCAGTATTTT	CASSLDGAGRTTDTQYF	TRBJ2-3	TRBV7-2	NA	few	17
TGTGCCAGCAGTGAAGGGGGAGGAAGCTCTGGAAACACCATATATTTT	CASSEGGGSSGNTIYF	TRBJ1-3	TRBV2	NA	NA	16
TGTGCCAGCAGCCAAGGGGTAAGCGGGAGGGACACAGATACGCAGTATTTT	CASSQGVSGRDTDTQYF	TRBJ2-3	TRBV4-2	TRBD2	NA	17
TGTGCCAGCAGGGGAGACAGGGTGAGGACAGATACGCAGTATTTT	CASRGDRVRTDTQYF	TRBJ2-3	TRBV6-5	TRBD1	NA	15
TGTGCCAGCAAACCGACAGGGTTGTCCCCGACTTCTGGAAACACCATATATTTT	CASKPTGLSPTSGNTIYF	TRBJ1-3	TRBV28	TRBD1	NA	18
TGTGCTAGTGGTCTCGGACAGGTATGGGGTAGGCAAGAGACCCAGTACTTC	CASGLGQVWGRQETQYF	TRBJ2-5	TRBV12-5	TRBD1	NA	17
TGCAGTGCTAGTATTCGGGGGGCTCGGAACGAGCAGTACTTC	CSASIRGARNEQYF	TRBJ2-7	TRBV20-1	NA	once	14
TGTGCCAGCTCACTTGGGACAGGGGGTAGCAATCAGCCCCAGCATTTT	CASSLGTGGSNQPQHF	TRBJ1-5	TRBV18	TRBD1	NA	16
TGTGCCAGCAGGGGCCGGACAGGGGGCAAGAGGTACGAGCAGTACTTC	CASRGRTGGKRYEQYF	TRBJ2-7	TRBV27	TRBD1	NA	16
TGTGCCAGCAGTCGGACAGGGGGCAATCAGCCCCAGCATTTT	CASSRTGGNQPQHF	TRBJ1-5	TRBV6-5	TRBD1	once	14
TGTGCCAGCAGGGTGGGACAGGGGCTCTACGAGCAGTACTTC	CASRVGQGLYEQYF	TRBJ2-7	TRBV2	TRBD1	NA	14
TGTGCCAGCAGTTCCCTGGGGGTTCGGGGGAAAAGGACGCAGTATTTT	CASSSLGVRGKRTQYF	TRBJ2-3	TRBV27	NA	NA	16
TGTGCCAGCGCAGGGGGGTCCTACAATGAGCAGTTCTTC	CASAGGSYNEQFF	TRBJ2-1	TRBV3-1/TRBV3-2	NA	NA	13
TGTGCCAGCAGCTTAGCGGTGGGGACAGGGGGCAGATATGGTGGCTACACCTTC	CASSLAVGTGGRYGGYTF	TRBJ1-2	TRBV7-2	TRBD1	NA	18
TGTGCCAGCAGTGAAGCTAACATCCCTCGTCTGGAGACCCAGTACTTC	CASSEANIPRLETQYF	TRBJ2-5	TRBV6-1	NA	NA	16
TGTGCCAGTAGCCCGCAGGGGGTTGGAACCGGGGAGCTGTTTTTT	CASSPQGVGTGELFF	TRBJ2-2	TRBV7-2	TRBD1	NA	15
TGTGCCAGCAGTGCGTTGTCAGGGCGCACAGATACGCAGTATTTT	CASSALSGRTDTQYF	TRBJ2-3	TRBV2	NA	NA	15
TGTGCCACCAGTGATTCGCGGGAGGGCCGAGAGACCCAGTACTTC	CATSDSREGRETQYF	TRBJ2-5	TRBV24-1	TRBD2	once	15
TGTGCCAGCAGCTTAGGCCTAGCCGGGTACGAGCAGTACTTC	CASSLGLAGYEQYF	TRBJ2-7	TRBV7-2	NA	NA	14
TGTGCCAGCAGTTTTAGGTCCCGACAGGTTCCGATTGTAAGCAATCAGCCCCAGCATTTT	CASSFRSRQVPIVSNQPQHF	TRBJ1-5	TRBV28	NA	NA	20
TGTGCCAGCAGCTTAGAACGGTCTAATGAAAAACTGTTTTTT	CASSLERSNEKLFF	TRBJ1-4	TRBV7-9	NA	NA	14
TGTGCCAGCAGCCCACGGGGACTTAACACAGATACGCAGTATTTT	CASSPRGLNTDTQYF	TRBJ2-3	TRBV2	NA	NA	15
TGTGCCAGCAGCTTAGGGGGGGGCAGGGGCACAGATACGCAGTATTTT	CASSLGGGRGTDTQYF	TRBJ2-3	TRBV7-2	NA	NA	16
TGTGCCAGCAGTTACGCATTGTCCCCCTCGGTGGGCTACACCTTC	CASSYALSPSVGYTF	TRBJ1-2	TRBV6-2/TRBV6-3	NA	NA	15
TGCAGCGTCGCGGGTGGGGGAGGGGAGCAGTACTTC	CSVAGGGGEQYF	TRBJ2-7	TRBV29-1	TRBD2	NA	12
TGCGCCAGTCACACTACAGGGGTGGGCGAGCAGTACTTC	CASHTTGVGEQYF	TRBJ2-7	TRBV5-1	TRBD1	NA	13
TGTGCCAGCAGCCGACAGGGATACGGTGGCTACACCTTC	CASSRQGYGGYTF	TRBJ1-2	TRBV12-3/TRBV12-4	TRBD1	NA	13
TGTGCCAGCAGCCAAGATCGGCTAGCGGGCACAGATACGCAGTATTTT	CASSQDRLAGTDTQYF	TRBJ2-3	TRBV3-1/TRBV3-2	TRBD2	NA	16
TGTGCTAGTGGTTTGGGGGCCCAGTTAAGCTCCTACAATGAGCAGTTCTTC	CASGLGAQLSSYNEQFF	TRBJ2-1	TRBV12-5	NA	NA	17
TGTGCCAGCAGCGTAGGAAACAGGAACACTGAAGCTTTCTTT	CASSVGNRNTEAFF	TRBJ1-1	TRBV9	NA	NA	14
TGTGCCAGCAGTGAATTTGGGGGCGCCTACAATGAGCAGTTCTTC	CASSEFGGAYNEQFF	TRBJ2-1	TRBV25-1	NA	NA	15
TGTGCCAGCAGTTTCCGACTAGCCGAATCCACAGATACGCAGTATTTT	CASSFRLAESTDTQYF	TRBJ2-3	TRBV28	TRBD2	NA	16
TGTGCCAGCAGCCGCCCGGGGGTGGGCGAAAAACTGTTTTTT	CASSRPGVGEKLFF	TRBJ1-4	TRBV7-2	NA	NA	14
TGCGCCAGCAGCCAAGATTCTAGCGGGAGAGTTGCGGATACGCAGTATTTT	CASSQDSSGRVADTQYF	TRBJ2-3	TRBV4-1	TRBD2	NA	17
TGTGCCAGTAGTGCGGGGACAGGCTGGCAGAATAGCAATCAGCCCCAGCATTTT	CASSAGTGWQNSNQPQHF	TRBJ1-5	TRBV19	TRBD1	NA	18
TGTGCCAGCAGACCTTCCGGGACAGGGAATGAAAAACTGTTTTTT	CASRPSGTGNEKLFF	TRBJ1-4	TRBV28	TRBD1	NA	15